What follows are 20 T cell receptor beta chains derived from one specimen sequenced in a study of blood T cell repertoires in COVID-19. Generated by immunoSEQ multiplex PCR, the TCRdb table keeps only in-frame clones and is missing some. The sample lists about 58,000 clones, roughly nine tenths occurring once. The sequenced sample was peripheral blood. All receptors derive from a woman aged 65 to 85 with active COVID-19.

This chain joins TRBV5-4 and TRBJ2-5, with D tentatively TRBD1 (6 bases). With 0 bases removed from V and 1 base from J, the gap between germline ends came to 7 bases. This CDR3 has 14 amino acids. CDR1 SGHNT and CDR2 YYREEE come from the germline V gene (reference sequence). The CDR3 spells CASSLDRVQETQYF. CDR3 coding DNA: TGTGCCAGCAGCTTGGACAGGGTCCAAGAGACCCAGTACTTC.

The DNA for the CDR3 is TGTGCCAGCAGCCAAGGTAGGGGGCAAGAGACCCAGTACTTC. Protein: CASSQGRGQETQYF. The chain couples TRBV3-1 (or the pseudogene TRBV3-2) to TRBJ2-5, with a possible D match to TRBD1 (6 bases). V shed 1 base and J shed 2 bases, with 8 bases lying between them. The CDR3 sequence is 14 residues long. Germline CDR1 LGHDT, CDR2 YNNKEL (reference sequence).

The chain uses TRBV18 and TRBJ2-4; D call uncertain. This CDR3 spans 14 amino acids. The V gene lost 6 bases and the J gene lost 0 bases, with 9 bases spanning the gap. CDR1 is KGHSH, CDR2 LQKENI, per germline. CDR3 sequence (DNA): TGTGCCAGCTCCCGAGAACTAGCCAAAAACATTCAGTACTTC. It yields the protein CASSRELAKNIQYF. The whole variable domain, filled in from reference TRBV18 and TRBJ2-4, reads NAGVMQNPRHLVRRRGQEARLRCSPMKGHSHVYWYRQLPEEGLKFMVYLQKENIIDESGMPKERFSAEFPKEGPSILRIQQVVRGDSAAYFCASSRELAKNIQYFGAGTRLSVL.

This clone has just one count. No DNA is shown, since the ends of the CDR3 on it are uncertain; the CDR3 is the one TCRdb lists. The chain uses TRBV27 and TRBJ1-2. The CDR3 region is 14 residues in length, termini included. From germline, CDR1 is MNHEY and CDR2 SMNVEV (reference sequence). The CDR3 sequence is CASSSSTLGKGYTF.

J is TRBJ2-7 and V is TRBV28; weak D call: TRBD1 (5 bases). Germline loops: CDR1 MDHEN, CDR2 SYDVKM. Trimming removed 8 bases from V and 9 bases from J, with 20 bases in between. This CDR3 is built from 13 residues. As DNA, the CDR3 is TGTGCCAGCTCTACGGGTTTTGAAAGGGGGCAGTACTTC. Protein: CASSTGFERGQYF.

The V and J genes are TRBV11-2 and TRBJ2-3; 7 nucleotides line up with TRBD2. CDR1 and CDR2 from the germline V gene are SGHAT and FQNNGV. The trim removed 5 bases at V and 6 bases at J, leaving 11 bases unmatched. The CDR3 spans 15 residues. CDR3 in DNA: TGTGCCAGCAGCCTCGGGAGGAGGCTTGGGGATACGCAGTATTTT. It is translated as CASSLGRRLGDTQYF.

V is TRBV2 and J is TRBJ2-3; maybe TRBD2 (5 bases). This CDR3 comprises 15 residues. The germline gives CDR1 SNHLY, CDR2 FYNNEI. V lost 1 base and J 1 base, leaving 9 bases between the germline ends. In DNA, the CDR3 is TGTGCCAGCAGTGAAGATGCGGGCGGCACAGATACGCAGTATTTT. This sequence encodes CASSEDAGGTDTQYF.

The V gene is TRBV18, the J gene TRBJ2-3; 9 bases align to TRBD2. The CDR3 spans 17 residues. V trimming: 1 base; J trimming: 0 bases; junction bases outside the gene matches: 5. Germline assignment: CDR1 KGHSH and CDR2 LQKENI. CDR3 coding DNA: TGTGCCAGCTCACCACGCGGGAGGGCTCCTAGCACAGATACGCAGTATTTT. This encodes CASSPRGRAPSTDTQYF.

The V call is TRBV28, the J call TRBJ1-2; D possibly corresponds to TRBD1 (6 bases). The V and J ends lost 6 bases and 4 bases respectively, with 15 bases between them. This CDR3 is 14 amino acids long. Germline lookup yields CDR1 MDHEN and CDR2 SYDVKM. The CDR3: CASRPAGTLYGYTF. The CDR3 region has the DNA TGTGCCAGCAGACCTGCCGGGACACTCTATGGCTACACCTTC.

J is TRBJ1-4 and V is TRBV19; TRBD1 agrees at 8 bases. Germline CDR1 LNHDA, CDR2 SQIVND (reference sequence). After removal of 6 bases from V and 0 bases from J, the junction contained 9 bases not matched to a gene. The CDR3 has 17 amino acids. The CDR3 DNA is TGTGCCAGTAGCCGAAGGGACAGGCCAACAACTAATGAAAAACTGTTTTTT. It is translated as CASSRRDRPTTNEKLFF.

This sequence joins TRBV27 and TRBJ1-1; D call uncertain. CDR1 is MNHEY and CDR2 is SMNVEV in the germline V gene (reference sequence). Trimming took off 5 bases at V and 3 bases at J, with 13 bases between the two ends. The CDR3 has 14 amino acids. The CDR3 DNA reads as TGTGCCAGCAGTCTTGCGGGAGGCGACACTGAAGCTTTCTTT. It specifies CASSLAGGDTEAFF.

CDR3 in amino acids: CASSLDQTDTQYF. The CDR3 DNA reads TGTGCCAGCAGCTTGGATCAAACAGATACGCAGTATTTT. V gene TRBV5-4 combines with J gene TRBJ2-3, with no clear D. V lost 0 bases and J lost 3, with 5 bases in between. From germline, CDR1 is SGHNT and CDR2 YYREEE (reference sequence). The CDR3 covers 13 residues. The whole variable domain, filled in from reference TRBV5-4 and TRBJ2-3, reads ETGVTQSPTHLIKTRGQQVTLRCSSQSGHNTVSWYQQALGQGPQFIFQYYREEENGRGNFPPRFSGLQFPNYSSELNVNALELDDSALYLCASSLDQTDTQYFGPGTRLTVL.

The J gene is TRBJ1-1, the V gene TRBV29-1, with D uncertain. Trimming pared 2 bases from V and 10 bases from J, leaving 5 bases between. The CDR3 spans 9 residues. The germline V gene has CDR1 SQVTM and CDR2 ANQGSEA. Here the CDR3 reads CSVEPGAFF. CDR3 DNA sequence: TGCAGCGTTGAACCGGGAGCTTTCTTT.

The chain is built from TRBV6-6 and TRBJ1-2, with 9 bases that match TRBD1. This CDR3 has 15 amino acids. The V gene's germline CDR1 is MNHNY and CDR2 SVGAGI (reference sequence). Trimming removed 4 bases from V and 3 bases from J; junction bases left unmatched: 6. CDR3 in DNA: TGTGCCAGCAGTTCTCCGGGACAGGGAGACTATGGCTACACCTTC. Its protein product is CASSSPGQGDYGYTF.

The chain carries TRBV15 and TRBJ1-1; D is perhaps TRBD1 (5 bases). Trimming took off 5 bases at V and 0 bases at J, with 16 bases between the two ends. The CDR3 spans 16 residues. The germline gives CDR1 LNHNV, CDR2 YYDKDF (reference sequence). CDR3: CATSGHLYPLNTEAFF. CDR3 DNA: TGTGCCACCAGCGGACATTTATACCCACTGAACACTGAAGCTTTCTTT.

This clone was seen only once. The chain has TRBV21-1 and TRBJ2-1; the D segment call TRBD2 is taken from the table without a DNA check. TRBV21-1 is given as a pseudogene. The CDR3 runs to 17 residues. DNA of the CDR3: TGTGCCAGCAGCAAAGGACTAGCGGGAGAACGAACGAATGAGCAGTTCTTC. This codes for CASSKGLAGERTNEQFF.

This clone was counted once. This chain links TRBV5-1 with TRBJ2-5; the match to TRBD2 covers 14 bases. This CDR3 spans 16 amino acids. Germline V gene data show CDR1 as SGHRS and CDR2 as YFSETQ. The V gene end was trimmed by 4 bases and the J gene end by 4 bases; junction bases not matched to a gene: 6. Written as DNA, the CDR3 is TGCGCCAGCAGCCTGGGACTAGCGGGAGTAACAGAGACCCAGTACTTC. Its protein product is CASSLGLAGVTETQYF.

The rearrangement links TRBV9 to TRBJ2-7, with D maybe TRBD1 (6 bases). Germline CDR1 is SGDLS and CDR2 is YYNGEE. The CDR3 spans 14 residues. V was shortened by 4 bases and J by 7 bases, with 18 bases between the two germline ends. This CDR3 reads CASSRAVGGSEQYF. The DNA of the CDR3 is TGTGCCAGCAGCCGTGCGGTAGGGGGTTCTGAGCAGTACTTC.

This clone was found a few times. This chain connects TRBV19 to TRBJ2-2; tentatively, D is TRBD1 (7 bases). V dropped 6 bases and J dropped 3 bases, with 14 bases sitting between them. The CDR3 runs 15 residues. CDR1 LNHDA and CDR2 SQIVND come from the germline V gene (reference sequence). CDR3 bases: TGTGCCAGTAGCCCAGGGGGAGGCGACACCGGGGAGCTGTTTTTT. This translates into CASSPGGGDTGELFF.

The chain has TRBV28 and TRBJ1-2, with 9 positions matching TRBD1. Germline values: CDR1 MDHEN, CDR2 SYDVKM. The CDR3 contains 16 residues. The trim removed 6 bases at V and 4 bases at J, leaving 12 bases unmatched. The CDR3 protein is CASSLFSGTGSYGYTF. In nucleotides, the CDR3 is TGTGCCAGCAGCCTATTCTCCGGGACAGGGTCCTATGGCTACACCTTC.